The 12 T cell receptor beta chains presented below share a single source sample, sequenced in a study of cytomegalovirus exposure and HLA in healthy donors listed by TCRdb under 2017. Preparation of the library involved the immunoSEQ multiplex PCR assay. A mixture of 60 forward primers for TCR Vbeta segments and 13 reverse primers for TCR Jbeta segments was used in the multiplex PCR. TCRdb holds this immuneACCESS table with in-frame rearrangements only. Some clones are missing; in checked studies, unresolved V genes explain under half, and the rest has no known cause. The sample table contains under 200,000 clones; only one count was recorded for 82% of them. The biggest ten clones account for approximately 0.55% of the sample. Sequences were obtained from PBMCs. These receptor sequences come from a woman aged 45-60 years in good health and CMV-seronegative.

J is TRBJ2-2 and V is TRBV6-4; 8 bases align to TRBD1. The V and J ends lost 6 bases and 4 bases, in that order; junction bases with no gene match: 1. The CDR3 runs 13 residues. The germline V gene encodes CDR1 MRHNA and CDR2 SNTAGT. The CDR3 DNA reads TGTGCCAGCAGCACAGGGGGCACCGGGGAGCTGTTTTTT. It translates to CASSTGGTGELFF.

V and J are TRBV18 and TRBJ1-1, with 9 positions matching TRBD1. The trim removed 3 bases at V and 3 bases at J, leaving 11 bases unmatched. There are 17 residues in the CDR3. The germline V gene encodes CDR1 KGHSH and CDR2 LQKENI. The CDR3 DNA sequence: TGTGCCAGCTCACCCCCTAATGCACAGGGGGCGTACACTGAAGCTTTCTTT. This codes for CASSPPNAQGAYTEAFF.

The rearrangement uses TRBV27 and TRBJ1-1, with D possibly matching TRBD1 (6 bases). V dropped 2 bases and J dropped 8 bases, with 12 bases sitting between them. The CDR3 contains 13 residues. CDR1 and CDR2 from the germline V gene are MNHEY and SMNVEV (reference sequence). The CDR3 bases are TGTGCCAGCAGTTTAGAACAGGGACCCGAAGCTTTCTTT. Translated: CASSLEQGPEAFF.

The chain joins TRBV10-1 to TRBJ2-3; weak D call: TRBD2 (5 bases). Germline assignment: CDR1 WNHNN and CDR2 SYGVQD (reference sequence). V was clipped by 2 bases and J by 5 bases, with 11 bases between them. The CDR3 consists of 14 residues. The CDR3 DNA sequence: TGCGCCAGCAGTGAGGCCAAAGCGGTAGATACGCAGTATTTT. It translates to CASSEAKAVDTQYF.

The V and J genes are TRBV19 and TRBJ2-7, with D hard to call. V lost 0 bases, J lost 0 bases, and 9 bases lay in between. The CDR3 runs to 15 residues. CDR1 is LNHDA and CDR2 is SQIVND in the germline V gene (reference sequence). CDR3 in DNA: TGTGCCAGTAGTATAGATATGGCCACCTCCTACGAGCAGTACTTC. Protein: CASSIDMATSYEQYF.

In this sample, this clone turned up once. This rearrangement joins TRBV5-1 to TRBJ1-1; 8 bases are a match to TRBD1. CDR1 and CDR2 from the germline V gene are SGHRS and YFSETQ. The CDR3 spans 14 residues. The ends lost 4 bases at V and 2 bases at J; junction bases unmatched: 4. CDR3 sequence reads: CASSMTGDNTEAFF. CDR3 nucleotides: TGCGCCAGCAGCATGACAGGGGATAACACTGAAGCTTTCTTT.

This sequence joins TRBV11-3 and TRBJ2-3; a possible D gene is TRBD2 (7 bases). V lost 2 bases, J lost 4 bases, and 19 bases lay in between. This CDR3 is built from 17 residues. Germline CDR1 and CDR2: SGHNT and YENEEA. CDR3 bases: TGTGCCAGCAGCTTATCTTTAGGTGGGGGGGCACCAGATACGCAGTATTTT. Protein: CASSLSLGGGAPDTQYF.

The V and J genes are TRBV4-2 and TRBJ2-3, with 13 bases lining up with TRBD2. Germline CDR1 and CDR2: LGHNA and YNFKEQ. V lost 1 base, J lost 7 bases, and 8 bases stayed unmatched. This CDR3 spans 17 amino acids. Here the CDR3 DNA reads TGTGCCAGCAGCCAAGGGACTAGCGGGAGTGTCACGAATACGCAGTATTTT. Translation gives CASSQGTSGSVTNTQYF.

The V call is TRBV28, the J call TRBJ2-7; 8 bases map to TRBD1. This CDR3 has 13 residues. Germline CDR1 is MDHEN and CDR2 is SYDVKM. The V and J ends lost 8 bases and 5 bases, in that order; junction bases with no gene match: 8. CDR3 DNA: TGTGCCAGCTCATCGACAGGGGAAAACGAGCAGTACTTC. Its protein product is CASSSTGENEQYF.

This clone was seen more than once but under ten times. The chain recombines TRBV2 with TRBJ1-3; D is undetermined. V dropped 7 bases and J dropped 3 bases, with 7 bases sitting between them. Germline V gene lookup returns CDR1 SNHLY and CDR2 FYNNEI. The CDR3 spans 12 residues. CDR3 nucleotide sequence: TGTGCCAGCACCCGTCTTGGAAACACCATATATTTT. This encodes CASTRLGNTIYF.

This clone was observed a few times. The chain employs TRBV10-1 and TRBJ2-3; D might be TRBD1 (7 bases). V was clipped by 5 bases and J by 2 bases, with 11 bases between them. Germline values: CDR1 WNHNN, CDR2 SYGVQD (reference sequence). CDR3 size: 14 residues. The CDR3 nucleotides are TGCGCCAGCAGTCCAGGGGGGAACACAGATACGCAGTATTTT. Its translation: CASSPGGNTDTQYF.

The CDR3 DNA follows: TGTGCCAGCAGCTTTGGGACTAGCAGGGGCGAGACCCAGTACTTC. Its translation is CASSFGTSRGETQYF. V usage is TRBV7-9 and J usage is TRBJ2-5; 9 bases are shared with TRBD2. The junction had 7 bases not matched to a gene; V was cut back by 3 bases and J by 5 bases. The germline V gene has CDR1 SEHNR and CDR2 FQNEAQ (reference sequence). The CDR3 is 15 amino acids.